This TCR beta chain comes out of a study of PD-L1 blockade in urothelial cancer. Every PCR received spiked-in synthetic TCR analog templates. Repertoires were generated with immunoSEQ multiplex PCR, while TCRdb's copy carries only in-frame clones and drops some. This table has fewer than 50,000 clones, 75% to 90% appearing once. This CDR3 has 14 residues. The germline CDR1 and CDR2 sequences are MNHEY and SMNVEV (reference sequence). The J segment lost 6 bases and the V segment lost 4 bases, leaving 9 bases of the junction unmatched. Time point in this sample: peripheral blood 6 weeks after treatment start. The cohort comprised individuals with locally advanced or metastatic urothelial carcinoma.

The sequencing used PBMCs, collected around atezolizumab (anti-PD-L1) treatment. The sequence derives from a man in his sixties with urothelial cancer. The V and J genes are TRBV27 and TRBJ2-7; 7 positions match TRBD2. The CDR3 loop is CASSSSGVFGEQYF. In nucleotides, the CDR3 is TGTGCCAGCAGTTCGAGCGGGGTGTTCGGCGAGCAGTACTTC.